What follows is one TCR beta chain and its context. Antigen specificity is unknown. This entry is derived from a study of cytomegalovirus exposure and HLA in healthy donors. Findings and caveats of the study: Association with HLA alleles at 0.05 false discovery rate was found for around 17,000 TCR beta sequences in a later analysis. Donors were assumed by presence/absence analyses to have roughly uniform sequencing depth. The classifier was said to identify cytomegalovirus status with high specificity and sensitivity.

Amplification used 60 Vbeta primers and 13 Jbeta primers. TCRdb's table, derived via immunoSEQ multiplex PCR, lists solely in-frame clones and lacks some. The sample contains under 200,000 clones, about 86% of which appear only once. This CDR3 contains 12 residues. V dropped 4 bases and J dropped 9 bases, with 13 bases sitting between them. Germline CDR1 SQVTM, CDR2 ANQGSEA. V is TRBV29-1 and J is TRBJ2-1; D remains ambiguous. The sample was PBMCs. The sequence was collected from a woman in her twenties or thirties in good health and CMV-seronegative. For the CDR3, the DNA is TGCAGCGTTGCGAATCAAGCGCCTGAGCAGTTCTTC. It is translated as CSVANQAPEQFF.